This T cell receptor beta chain was sequenced in a study of spatial heterogeneity in lung cancer. At the level of the study: Alpha-chain detections were consistently fewer than beta-chain detections among the sequences.

The CDR3 extends over 12 amino acids. Trimming cost V 0 bases and J 4 bases, with 6 bases left between them. Germline V gene sequence: CDR1 GTSNPN, CDR2 SVGIG (reference sequence). To note about this clonotype: Its matching antigen is unknown. This beta chain is a stray sequence in a library constructed for alpha chains; its clone size is not meaningful.

TCRdb itself ran the 5' RACE reads through MiXCR, one entry per CDR3 protein. The data hold around 11,000 distinct CDR3 sequences, with roughly 8% observed a single time. Overall study results and limits: The number of expanded tumor alpha and beta chains correlated with mutation number.

Stated time point: sample taken at primary tumor resection. Sequencing was performed on whole RNA extracted from tumor and nontumor lung tissue, or from frozen PBMC, and the material was left unsorted. The rearrangement uses TRBV30 and TRBJ1-2; D unresolved. The sample was lung tumor tissue, taken at surgery. This receptor was identified in a female donor with early-stage non-small cell lung cancer. CDR3 coding DNA: TGTGCCTGGAGTGTACGCAGCTATGGCTACACCTTC. Translating it yields CAWSVRSYGYTF. Complete variable domain (other parts from reference TRBV30 and TRBJ1-2): SQTIHQWPATLVQPVGSPLSLECTVEGTSNPNLYWYRQAAGRGLQLLFYSVGIGQISSEVPQNLSASRPQDRQFILSSKKLLLSDSGFYLCAWSVRSYGYTFGSGTRLTVV.